Here is one T cell receptor beta chain with its context. Germline V gene lookup returns CDR1 MGHDK and CDR2 SYGVNS. The CDR3 is made up of 14 amino acids. Germline trimming cut 1 base from V and 5 bases from J; bases unmatched to any gene: 5. This record comes from a study of technical replicates of blood from four donors. Profiling relied on immunoSEQ multiplex PCR, and the TCRdb table lists in-frame clones only, not all of them. Here the sample spans 40,000 to 65,000 clones, more than 70% being singletons. Sequencing was done on a sample of PBMCs. The clonotype was recovered from a human donor in good health. Some clones in this sample may be carry-over from other donors' samples. This chain connects TRBV25-1 to TRBJ2-7, with 7 bases matching TRBD2. CDR3 nucleotides: TGTGCCAGCAGTGAATCGGGGGGTTCCCACGAGCAGTACTTC. Amino acid sequence: CASSESGGSHEQYF.